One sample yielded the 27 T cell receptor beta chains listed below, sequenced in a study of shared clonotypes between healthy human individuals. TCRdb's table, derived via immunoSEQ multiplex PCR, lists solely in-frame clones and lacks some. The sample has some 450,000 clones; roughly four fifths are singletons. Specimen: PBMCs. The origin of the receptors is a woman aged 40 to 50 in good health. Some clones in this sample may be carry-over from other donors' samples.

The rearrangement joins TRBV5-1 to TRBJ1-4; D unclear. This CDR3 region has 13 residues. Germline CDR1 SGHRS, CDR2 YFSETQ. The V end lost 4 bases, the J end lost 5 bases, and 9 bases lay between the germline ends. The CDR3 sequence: CASSPGLNEKLFF. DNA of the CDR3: TGCGCCAGCAGCCCAGGACTAAATGAAAAACTGTTTTTT.

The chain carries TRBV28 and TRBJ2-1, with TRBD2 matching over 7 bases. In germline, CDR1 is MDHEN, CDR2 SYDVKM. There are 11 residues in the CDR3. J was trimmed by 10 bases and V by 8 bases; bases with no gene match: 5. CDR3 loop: CASGPAGEQFF. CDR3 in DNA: TGTGCCAGCGGTCCAGCGGGGGAGCAGTTCTTC.

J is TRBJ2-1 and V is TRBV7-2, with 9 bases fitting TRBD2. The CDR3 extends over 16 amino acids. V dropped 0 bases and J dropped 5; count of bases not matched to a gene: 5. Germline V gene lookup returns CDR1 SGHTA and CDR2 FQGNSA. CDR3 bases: TGTGCCAGCAGCTTAGCGGCGGGAGGGTTCCACAATGAGCAGTTCTTC. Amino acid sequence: CASSLAAGGFHNEQFF.

CDR3 coding DNA: TGTGCCAGCAGTTTATCAGGGGTGGGTTATCAGCCCCAGCATTTT. This gives the protein CASSLSGVGYQPQHF. This chain uses TRBV27 with TRBJ1-5, with D possibly being TRBD1 (5 bases). The V and J ends lost 0 bases and 5 bases respectively, with 11 bases between them. Germline CDR1 is MNHEY and CDR2 is SMNVEV (reference sequence). The CDR3 is made up of 15 amino acids.

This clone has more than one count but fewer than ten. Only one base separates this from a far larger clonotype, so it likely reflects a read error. CDR3 sequence: CASTGGASYTF. CDR3 DNA sequence: TGTGCCAGTACGGGGGGAGCTAGCTACACCTTC. The chain joins TRBV6-6 to TRBJ1-2; tentatively, D is TRBD1 (5 bases). Germline V CDR1 and CDR2: MNHNY, SVGAGI (reference sequence). The CDR3 is made up of 11 amino acids. Trimming cost V 9 bases and J 9 bases, with 14 bases left between them.

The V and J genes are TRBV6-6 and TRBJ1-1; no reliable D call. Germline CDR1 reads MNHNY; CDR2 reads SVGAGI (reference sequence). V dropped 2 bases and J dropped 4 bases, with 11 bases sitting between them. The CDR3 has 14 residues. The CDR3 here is CASSYLQEGTEAFF. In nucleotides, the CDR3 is TGTGCCAGCAGTTACCTCCAGGAGGGCACTGAAGCTTTCTTT.

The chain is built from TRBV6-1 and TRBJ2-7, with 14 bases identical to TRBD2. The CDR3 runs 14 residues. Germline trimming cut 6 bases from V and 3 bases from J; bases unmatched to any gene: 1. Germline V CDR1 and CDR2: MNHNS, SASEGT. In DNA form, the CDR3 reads TGTGCCAGCAGGGGACTAGCGGGAGACTACGAGCAGTACTTC. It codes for CASRGLAGDYEQYF.

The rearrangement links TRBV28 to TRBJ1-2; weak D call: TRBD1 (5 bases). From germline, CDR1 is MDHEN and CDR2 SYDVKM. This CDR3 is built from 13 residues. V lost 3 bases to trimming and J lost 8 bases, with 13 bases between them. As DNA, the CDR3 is TGTGCCAGCAGTTTGGGCAGGGTGAGCGGCTACACCTTC. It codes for CASSLGRVSGYTF.

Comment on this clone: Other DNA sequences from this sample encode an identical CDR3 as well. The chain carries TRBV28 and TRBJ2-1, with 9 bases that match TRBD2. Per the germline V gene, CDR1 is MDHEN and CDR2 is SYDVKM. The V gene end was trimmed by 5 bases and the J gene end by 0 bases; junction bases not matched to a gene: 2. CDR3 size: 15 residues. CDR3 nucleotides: TGTGCCAGCAGTCCAGCGGGAGGCTCCTACAATGAGCAGTTCTTC. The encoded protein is CASSPAGGSYNEQFF.

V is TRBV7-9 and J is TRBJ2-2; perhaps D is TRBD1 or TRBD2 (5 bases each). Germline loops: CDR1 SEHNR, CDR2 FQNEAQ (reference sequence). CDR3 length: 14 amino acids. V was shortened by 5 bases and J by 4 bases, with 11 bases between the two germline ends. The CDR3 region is CASSPEGITGELFF. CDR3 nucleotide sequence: TGTGCCAGCAGCCCTGAGGGGATCACCGGGGAGCTGTTTTTT.

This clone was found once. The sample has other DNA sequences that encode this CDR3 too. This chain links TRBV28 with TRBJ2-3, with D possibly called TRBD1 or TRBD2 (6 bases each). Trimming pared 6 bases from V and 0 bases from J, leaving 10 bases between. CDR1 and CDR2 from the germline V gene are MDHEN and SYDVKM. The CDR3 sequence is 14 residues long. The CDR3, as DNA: TGTGCCAGCAGGGGGGGCGTCAGCACAGATACGCAGTATTTT. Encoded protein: CASRGGVSTDTQYF.

DNA for the CDR3: TGCAGCGTAGTAGCGGGAGGGATCCCCGGGGAGCTGTTTTTT. This sequence encodes CSVVAGGIPGELFF. This rearrangement joins TRBV29-1 to TRBJ2-2, with 11 bases lining up with TRBD2. Germline CDR1 is SQVTM and CDR2 is ANQGSEA. The CDR3 consists of 14 residues. J was trimmed by 6 bases and V by 6 bases; bases with no gene match: 6.

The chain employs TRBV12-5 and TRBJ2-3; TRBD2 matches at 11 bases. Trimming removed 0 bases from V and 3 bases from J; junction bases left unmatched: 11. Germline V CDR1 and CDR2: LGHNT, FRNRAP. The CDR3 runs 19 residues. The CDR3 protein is CASGLVGGIAGGGTDTQYF. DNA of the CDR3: TGTGCTAGTGGTTTGGTAGGTGGAATAGCGGGAGGGGGGACAGATACGCAGTATTTT.

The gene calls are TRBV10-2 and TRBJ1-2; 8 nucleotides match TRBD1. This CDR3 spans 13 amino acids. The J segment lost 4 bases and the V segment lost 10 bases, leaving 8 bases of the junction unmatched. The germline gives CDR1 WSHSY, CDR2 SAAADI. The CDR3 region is CATGTGVGYGYTF. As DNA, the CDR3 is TGCGCCACCGGGACAGGCGTCGGCTATGGCTACACCTTC.

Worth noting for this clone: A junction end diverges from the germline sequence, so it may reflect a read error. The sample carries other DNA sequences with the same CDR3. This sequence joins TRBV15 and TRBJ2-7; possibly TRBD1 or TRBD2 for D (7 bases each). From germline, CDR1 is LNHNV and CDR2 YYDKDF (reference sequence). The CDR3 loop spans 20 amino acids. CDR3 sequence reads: CAASRDRDWGAGPHRYEQYF. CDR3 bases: TGTGCCGCCAGCAGAGACAGGGACTGGGGAGCGGGACCACATCGGTACGAGCAGTACTTC.

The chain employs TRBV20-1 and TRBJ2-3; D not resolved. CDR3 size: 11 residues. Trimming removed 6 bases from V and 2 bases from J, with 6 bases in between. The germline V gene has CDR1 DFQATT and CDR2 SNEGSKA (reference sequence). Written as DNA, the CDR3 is TGCAGTGCAGAACACACAGATACGCAGTATTTT. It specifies CSAEHTDTQYF.

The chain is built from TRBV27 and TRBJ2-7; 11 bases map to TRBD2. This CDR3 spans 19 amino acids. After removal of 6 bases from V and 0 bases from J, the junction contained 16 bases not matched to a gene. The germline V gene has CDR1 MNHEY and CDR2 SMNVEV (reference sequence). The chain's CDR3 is CASSPQRPGTSGGSYEQYF. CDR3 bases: TGTGCCAGCAGCCCACAGCGCCCAGGGACTAGCGGTGGCTCCTACGAGCAGTACTTC.

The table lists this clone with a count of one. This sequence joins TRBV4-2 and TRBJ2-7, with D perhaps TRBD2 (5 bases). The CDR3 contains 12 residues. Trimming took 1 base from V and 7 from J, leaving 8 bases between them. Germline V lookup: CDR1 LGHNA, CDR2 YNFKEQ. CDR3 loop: CASSQGAGEQYF. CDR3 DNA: TGTGCCAGCAGCCAAGGGGCGGGTGAGCAGTACTTC.

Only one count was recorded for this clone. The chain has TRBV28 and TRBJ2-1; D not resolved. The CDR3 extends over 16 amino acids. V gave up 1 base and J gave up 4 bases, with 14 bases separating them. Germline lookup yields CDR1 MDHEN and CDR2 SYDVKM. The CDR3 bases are TGTGCCAGCAGTTTATTCTCCCTTGAGAGGTACAATGAGCAGTTCTTC. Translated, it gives CASSLFSLERYNEQFF.

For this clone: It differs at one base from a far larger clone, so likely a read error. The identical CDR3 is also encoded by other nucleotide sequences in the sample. The CDR3 spells CAISEGGPGTDTQYF. In DNA, the CDR3 is TGTGCCATCAGTGAGGGGGGCCCTGGCACAGATACGCAGTATTTT. The V call is TRBV10-3, the J call TRBJ2-3, with D possibly matching TRBD1 (6 bases). The CDR3 is made up of 15 amino acids. V dropped 2 bases and J dropped 1 base, with 10 bases sitting between them. Germline V lookup: CDR1 ENHRY, CDR2 SYGVKD.

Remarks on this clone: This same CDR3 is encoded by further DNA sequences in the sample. CDR3 sequence reads: CSASRGGDTEAFF. The CDR3 DNA reads TGCAGCGCCTCCAGGGGAGGAGACACTGAAGCTTTCTTT. This sequence joins TRBV29-1 and TRBJ1-1, with a possible D match to TRBD1 (6 bases). Germline V gene data show CDR1 as SQVTM and CDR2 as ANQGSEA. CDR3 size: 13 residues. Trimming removed 7 bases at V and 3 bases at J, with 15 bases between. The whole variable domain, remainder taken from reference TRBV29-1 and TRBJ1-1, is SAVISQKPSRDICQRGTSLTIQCQVDSQVTMMFWYRQQPGQSLTLIATANQGSEATYESGFVIDKFPISRPNLTFSTLTVSNMSPEDSSIYLCSASRGGDTEAFFGQGTRLTVV.

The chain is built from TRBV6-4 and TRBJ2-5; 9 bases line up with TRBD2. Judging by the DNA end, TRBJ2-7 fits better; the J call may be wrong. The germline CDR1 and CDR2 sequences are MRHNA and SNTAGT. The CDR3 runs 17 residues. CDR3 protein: CASTQRSSAGGLYEQYF. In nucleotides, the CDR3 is TGTGCCAGCACTCAAAGGTCGTCGGCGGGAGGGCTATACGAGCAGTACTTC.

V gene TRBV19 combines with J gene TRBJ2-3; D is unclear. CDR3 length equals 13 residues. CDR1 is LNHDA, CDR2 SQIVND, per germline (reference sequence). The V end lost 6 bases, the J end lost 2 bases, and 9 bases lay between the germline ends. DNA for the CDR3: TGTGCCAGTAGCCCCCCCTACACAGATACGCAGTATTTT. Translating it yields CASSPPYTDTQYF.

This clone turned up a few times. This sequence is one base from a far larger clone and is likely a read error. The CDR3 sequence is CAGSLAQGGTYEQYF. In nucleotides, the CDR3 is TGTGCCGGCAGCTTAGCGCAGGGAGGCACCTACGAGCAGTACTTC. This chain uses TRBV7-9 with TRBJ2-7, with D perhaps TRBD2 (6 bases). Germline lookup yields CDR1 SEHNR and CDR2 FQNEAQ (reference sequence). The CDR3 has 15 residues.

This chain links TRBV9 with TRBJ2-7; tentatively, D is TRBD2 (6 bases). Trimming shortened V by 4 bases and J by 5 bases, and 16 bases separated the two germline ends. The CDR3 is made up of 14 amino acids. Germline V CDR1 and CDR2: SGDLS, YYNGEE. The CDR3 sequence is CASSSPWASDEQYF. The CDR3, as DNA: TGTGCCAGCAGCTCCCCCTGGGCTAGCGACGAGCAGTACTTC.

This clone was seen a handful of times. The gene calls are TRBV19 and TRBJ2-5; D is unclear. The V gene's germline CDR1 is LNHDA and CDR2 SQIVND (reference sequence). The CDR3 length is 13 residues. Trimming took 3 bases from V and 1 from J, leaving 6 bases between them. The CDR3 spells CASSIRPQETQYF. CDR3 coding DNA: TGTGCCAGTAGTATCAGGCCCCAAGAGACCCAGTACTTC. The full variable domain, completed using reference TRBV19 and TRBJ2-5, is DGGITQSPKYLFRKEGQNVTLSCEQNLNHDAMYWYRQDPGQGLRLIYYSQIVNDFQKGDIAEGYSVSREKKESFPLTVTSAQKNPTAFYLCASSIRPQETQYFGPGTRLLVL.

In DNA, the CDR3 is TGCAGCGCCCTAGACACTGAAGCTTTCTTT. This sequence encodes CSALDTEAFF. The chain has TRBV29-1 and TRBJ1-1; no firm D call. CDR1 and CDR2 from the germline V gene are SQVTM and ANQGSEA. The CDR3 has 10 amino acids. With 7 bases removed from V and 3 bases from J, the gap between germline ends came to 6 bases.